A selection of T cell receptor beta chains follows, all from one sample in a study of blood T cell repertoires in COVID-19. The method was immunoSEQ multiplex PCR; TCRdb's version includes in-frame clones alone and lacks a portion of them. The table lists about 440,000 clones, roughly 88% of them singletons. Sequenced material: peripheral blood. The receptors here all came from a woman aged 50 to 60 with COVID-19, enrolled during active disease. Each CDR3 is given with its conserved first and last residue. D genes are given only for firm matches. Clone size is shown for a subset of rows, as once, few, many or a class of expanded clone.

d_call,j_call,v_call,clone_size,cdr3_aa,cdr3_nt
TRBD1,TRBJ1-1,TRBV27,.,CASSWTGGPTEAFF,TGTGCCAGCAGTTGGACAGGGGGCCCCACTGAAGCTTTCTTT
.,TRBJ1-5,TRBV10-3,few,CAISDRSNNQPQHF,TGTGCCATCAGTGATCGGAGCAACAATCAGCCCCAGCATTTT
TRBD1,TRBJ2-7,TRBV27,.,CASSPQTGPHEQYF,TGTGCCAGCAGTCCGCAGACAGGGCCCCACGAGCAGTACTTC
TRBD1,TRBJ2-3,TRBV5-4,.,CASHARDRGLTDTQYF,TGTGCCAGCCACGCCCGGGACAGGGGACTCACAGATACGCAGTATTTT
TRBD1,TRBJ1-4,TRBV29-1,.,CSVAAQGAVNEKLFF,TGCAGCGTTGCCGCCCAGGGGGCGGTAAATGAAAAACTGTTTTTT
.,TRBJ1-1,TRBV7-2,.,CASSVGLRRMNTEAFF,TGTGCCAGCAGCGTCGGACTCCGGAGGATGAACACTGAAGCTTTCTTT
.,TRBJ1-4,TRBV7-8,.,CASSGMWGGNEKLFF,TGTGCCAGCAGCGGCATGTGGGGGGGAAATGAAAAACTGTTTTTT
.,TRBJ1-1,TRBV19,.,CASSVRGGPEAFF,TGTGCCAGTAGTGTACGGGGGGGGCCTGAAGCTTTCTTT
.,TRBJ1-6,TRBV7-2,many,CASSLDILTTLHF,TGTGCCAGCAGCTTGGACATCCTAACCACCCTCCACTTT
.,TRBJ1-3,TRBV5-1,.,CASRLGVDGNTIYF,TGCGCCAGCAGATTAGGGGTCGACGGAAACACCATATATTTT
.,TRBJ1-2,TRBV5-4,.,CASSLEVLAGGYVSYTF,TGTGCCAGCAGCTTGGAGGTTCTGGCAGGAGGTTACGTAAGCTACACCTTC
.,TRBJ1-2,TRBV7-2,.,CASSSPTLTGGYTF,TGTGCCAGCAGCTCCCCGACCCTGACGGGTGGCTACACCTTC
.,TRBJ1-3,TRBV28,once,CASSVQGTPGNTIYF,TGTGCCAGCAGTGTCCAGGGAACCCCTGGAAACACCATATATTTT
.,TRBJ2-2,TRBV6-5,.,CASSYGGGTGELFF,TGTGCCAGCAGTTACGGTGGGGGGACCGGGGAGCTGTTTTTT
TRBD2,TRBJ2-3,TRBV5-5,.,CASRQATSGDPDTQYF,TGTGCCAGCAGACAAGCGACTAGCGGGGACCCCGATACGCAGTATTTT
.,TRBJ1-5,TRBV9,few,CASSVVGRGRNQPQHF,TGTGCCAGCAGCGTAGTCGGCAGGGGTCGCAATCAGCCCCAGCATTTT
.,TRBJ1-1,TRBV5-1,few,CASSLWGRENTEAFF,TGCGCCAGCAGCTTGTGGGGCAGGGAAAACACTGAAGCTTTCTTT
.,TRBJ2-3,TRBV6-5,.,CASSTGGGTDTQYF,TGTGCCAGCAGCACAGGGGGGGGCACAGATACGCAGTATTTT
.,TRBJ2-2,TRBV5-6,.,CASSLGVTRELFF,TGTGCCAGCAGCTTGGGTGTGACAAGGGAGCTGTTTTTT
.,TRBJ2-2,TRBV24-1,.,CATSDWTEPGELFF,TGTGCCACCAGTGATTGGACAGAGCCCGGGGAGCTGTTTTTT
.,TRBJ1-3,TRBV28,.,CASSPAGSGGNTIYF,TGTGCCAGCAGCCCAGCGGGCTCGGGGGGAAACACCATATATTTT
.,TRBJ1-2,TRBV2,.,CASTEEGYGYTF,TGTGCCTCGACGGAGGAAGGCTATGGCTACACCTTC
.,TRBJ1-2,TRBV3-1/TRBV3-2,.,CASSQQGSYGYTF,TGTGCCAGCAGCCAACAGGGTAGCTATGGCTACACCTTC
TRBD2,TRBJ2-1,TRBV7-2,.,CASSLTSGGLNEQFF,TGTGCCAGCAGCCTTACTAGCGGGGGGTTAAATGAGCAGTTCTTC
.,TRBJ1-5,TRBV28,.,CASIERRRVGQPQHF,TGTGCCAGCATTGAGAGACGCAGGGTGGGTCAGCCCCAGCATTTT
.,TRBJ2-1,TRBV12-3/TRBV12-4,.,CASSLSREQFF,TGTGCCAGCAGTTTATCTCGGGAGCAGTTCTTC
.,TRBJ1-1,TRBV6-2/TRBV6-3,once,CASSYEGEAFF,TGTGCCAGCAGTTACGAGGGTGAAGCTTTCTTT
.,TRBJ2-7,TRBV7-9,.,CASSGGQRGYEQYF,TGTGCCAGCAGCGGCGGACAGAGGGGCTACGAGCAGTACTTC
.,TRBJ1-4,TRBV19,once,CASTSEGRKLFF,TGTGCCAGTACCTCAGAGGGAAGAAAACTGTTTTTT
.,TRBJ1-2,TRBV19,.,CASSWDKLYGYTF,TGTGCCAGCTCATGGGACAAGCTCTATGGCTACACCTTC
TRBD1,TRBJ1-1,TRBV28,once,CASSLKGAIVEAFF,TGTGCCAGCAGTTTAAAGGGGGCGATAGTTGAAGCTTTCTTT
.,TRBJ1-1,TRBV30,few,CAWIQWNTEAFF,TGTGCCTGGATACAGTGGAACACTGAAGCTTTCTTT
TRBD2,TRBJ2-7,TRBV7-2,once,CASSRTSGPYEQYF,TGTGCCAGCAGTCGGACTAGCGGACCCTACGAGCAGTACTTC
TRBD1,TRBJ1-1,TRBV18,few,CASSPGQDTEAFF,TGTGCCAGCTCACCGGGACAGGACACTGAAGCTTTCTTT
TRBD2,TRBJ2-3,TRBV3-1/TRBV3-2,.,CASSQEISAGGPSDTQYF,TGTGCCAGCAGCCAAGAGATCTCGGCGGGGGGGCCTTCAGATACGCAGTATTTT
.,TRBJ1-1,TRBV5-6,.,CASSRITEMNTEAFF,TGTGCCAGCAGCCGTATTACAGAAATGAACACTGAAGCTTTCTTT
.,TRBJ2-1,TRBV5-1,.,CASVLEAGTHNEQFF,TGCGCCAGCGTATTGGAGGCAGGGACACACAATGAGCAGTTCTTC
TRBD1,TRBJ2-7,TRBV27,few,CASSFGQGSSYEQYF,TGTGCCAGCAGTTTCGGACAGGGGAGCTCCTACGAGCAGTACTTC
.,TRBJ1-1,TRBV6-6,.,CASSTAGHPNTEAFF,TGTGCCAGCAGCACAGCGGGACACCCGAACACTGAAGCTTTCTTT
.,TRBJ2-3,TRBV28,.,CASSPSPPSTDTQYF,TGTGCCAGCAGTCCCAGTCCCCCTAGCACAGATACGCAGTATTTT
TRBD1,TRBJ1-2,TRBV30,once,CAWSDLYRGPGYTF,TGTGCCTGGAGTGACCTATACAGGGGGCCTGGCTACACCTTC
.,TRBJ2-4,TRBV5-6,.,CASSLGPGGDKNIQYF,TGTGCCAGCAGCCTGGGACCCGGAGGGGACAAAAACATTCAGTACTTC
TRBD2,TRBJ2-5,TRBV7-6,.,CASSPGTSGKETQYF,TGTGCCAGCAGCCCCGGGACTAGCGGGAAGGAGACCCAGTACTTC
.,TRBJ2-3,TRBV30,.,CAWSLHSLSTDTQYF,TGTGCCTGGAGCCTCCACAGCCTTAGCACAGATACGCAGTATTTT
.,TRBJ2-3,TRBV12-3/TRBV12-4,.,CASSFREDTQYF,TGTGCCAGCAGTTTTAGAGAGGATACGCAGTATTTT
TRBD1,TRBJ1-2,TRBV27,.,CASSETGNYGYTF,TGTGCCAGCAGTGAGACAGGGAACTATGGCTACACCTTC
.,TRBJ2-4,TRBV28,.,CASSLAAPKNIQYF,TGTGCCAGCAGTTTGGCTGCCCCCAAAAACATTCAGTACTTC
.,TRBJ1-2,TRBV19,.,CASSWGRGYTF,TGTGCCAGTAGTTGGGGGCGTGGCTACACCTTC
.,TRBJ1-3,TRBV19,.,CASRYRGHRLNSGNTIYF,TGTGCCAGTAGATACCGGGGTCATCGACTGAACTCTGGAAACACCATATATTTT
.,TRBJ2-7,TRBV5-1,.,CASTRSRGYEQYF,TGCGCCAGCACCCGGAGCAGGGGCTACGAGCAGTACTTC
.,TRBJ2-7,TRBV24-1,.,CATSEGDRNEQYF,TGTGCCACCAGTGAGGGAGACAGGAACGAGCAGTACTTC
.,TRBJ1-1,TRBV28,.,CASSLLTSRGRVPAFF,TGTGCCAGCAGTCTCCTCACCTCCCGGGGGAGGGTTCCCGCTTTCTTT
TRBD1,TRBJ1-1,TRBV18,.,CASSDGQGLNTEAFF,TGTGCCAGCTCGGACGGACAGGGCCTTAACACTGAAGCTTTCTTT
TRBD1,TRBJ1-1,TRBV4-2,.,CASSQAWTGGTEAFF,TGTGCCAGCAGCCAAGCCTGGACAGGGGGCACTGAAGCTTTCTTT
TRBD1,TRBJ1-1,TRBV28,.,CASSLNRGYEAFF,TGTGCCAGCAGTTTAAACAGGGGGTATGAAGCTTTCTTT
.,TRBJ1-4,TRBV5-1,.,CASSRTGSRSANEKLFF,TGCGCCAGCAGCAGAACAGGGTCGAGATCGGCTAATGAAAAACTGTTTTTT
.,TRBJ2-7,TRBV13,once,CASSSQTFSYEQYF,TGTGCCAGCAGCTCCCAGACATTCTCCTACGAGCAGTACTTC
.,TRBJ1-1,TRBV5-8,.,CASSLRGAPTEAFF,TGTGCCAGCAGCTTGCGGGGGGCGCCCACTGAAGCTTTCTTT
.,TRBJ2-1,TRBV30,once,CAWSVQGRGQFF,TGTGCCTGGAGTGTACAGGGGCGGGGGCAGTTCTTC